The 3 T cell receptor beta chains reported below all come from one sample, sequenced in a study of cytomegalovirus exposure and HLA in healthy donors. The study ran its PCR with 60 Vbeta and 13 Jbeta primers. Data came from immunoSEQ multiplex PCR; TCRdb stores just in-frame clones and leaves some out. Of 100,000 to 150,000 clones in the sample, around three quarters were seen once. Sequencing used PBMCs. These receptors all come from a man aged 18 to 30 in good health and CMV-seronegative.

The chain has TRBV18 and TRBJ1-1, with D unresolved. V lost 0 bases to trimming and J lost 2 bases, with 10 bases between them. Germline-derived CDR1 and CDR2 are KGHSH and LQKENI. The CDR3 is 15 residues long. This chain's CDR3 is CASSPPSFGNTEAFF. CDR3 in DNA: TGTGCCAGCTCACCACCTAGCTTTGGCAACACTGAAGCTTTCTTT.

This clone has more than one count but fewer than ten. The chain employs TRBV27 and TRBJ1-6, with 10 bases lining up with TRBD1. Germline values: CDR1 MNHEY, CDR2 SMNVEV (reference sequence). The CDR3 consists of 14 residues. The ends lost 6 bases at V and 8 bases at J; junction bases unmatched: 4. CDR3 sequence (DNA): TGTGCCAGCAGGAGAGGACAGGGGGATTCACCCCTCCACTTT. This codes for CASRRGQGDSPLHF.

The chain combines TRBV30 with TRBJ2-5; the match to TRBD2 covers 8 bases. The V gene end was trimmed by 3 bases and the J gene end by 2 bases; junction bases not matched to a gene: 14. Germline CDR1 GTSNPN, CDR2 SVGIG (reference sequence). The CDR3 is 17 residues long. CDR3 sequence: CAWRFERTSGSQETQYF. The CDR3 bases are TGTGCCTGGAGATTTGAGAGGACGAGCGGGAGTCAAGAGACCCAGTACTTC.